This T cell receptor (beta chain) emerged from a study of cytomegalovirus exposure and HLA in healthy donors. The donors were healthy bone marrow donors. Broader study findings: The sole available immune exposure information was CMV serostatus. In a later analysis, at a false discovery rate of 0.05, under 20,000 TCR beta sequences were associated with HLA alleles.

V lost 3 bases and J lost 5; bases outside the gene matches: 8. This CDR3 has 16 amino acids. In germline, CDR1 is SGHRS, CDR2 YFSETQ. The study ran its PCR with 60 Vbeta and 13 Jbeta primers. In the authors' workflow: As a later analysis found, there were 80 million or so unique TCR beta chains, of which roughly 11 million were shared. The repertoire was sequenced with immunoSEQ multiplex PCR; TCRdb's copy has only in-frame clones and lacks some. V and J calls and clone size are as listed in that table; D and trimming were resolved from the DNA. The data contain 180,000 or so clones, roughly 82% of them singletons. Details on this clone: Its antigen is as yet unknown.

The V and J genes are TRBV5-1 and TRBJ2-2, with 9 positions matching TRBD1. This sequence was found in a man aged 40-50 years in good health and CMV-seronegative. The sequenced sample was PBMCs. CDR3: CASSWGGQGRTGELFF. The DNA of the CDR3 is TGCGCCAGCAGCTGGGGGGGACAGGGAAGAACCGGGGAGCTGTTTTTT.